This TCR beta chain was identified during a study of T-cell memory formation after mild COVID-19. As concerns this clonotype: The antigen remains unidentified.

TCRdb re-derived calls from the 5' RACE reads in MiXCR, one entry per CDR3 protein. The data contain about 410,000 distinct CDR3 sequences, 23% of them seen just once; the ten biggest clones take up roughly 14%. Deletions cut 7 bases from V and 7 bases from J, with 25 bases between. Germline CDR1 reads SQVTM; CDR2 reads ANQGSEA. The CDR3 runs 15 residues. Study conclusions and caveats: Memory sampled before infection contained some responding clones, suggesting cross-reactive memory joined.

This clonotype was obtained from an adult woman who had mild COVID-19 (a few samples of this study predate the infection). Cell type and time point are not known. The sample was PBMCs or a T cell subset sorted from them (not recorded which). V usage is TRBV29-1 and J usage is TRBJ1-1; the D gene is possibly TRBD1 (6 bases). CDR3 loop: CSASPGQPLMGEAFF. CDR3 in DNA: TGCAGCGCCAGTCCCGGACAGCCGCTAATGGGTGAAGCTTTCTTT.